This T cell receptor (beta chain) derives from a study of cytomegalovirus exposure and HLA in healthy donors (TCRdb year 2017). About the study as a whole: An earlier analysis of approximately 640 of the donors reported 250 to 300 Gb of sequence data and roughly 110 million unique TCR beta sequences from roughly 200 million T cells. About 330 gigabases of sequencing data and 91 million or so unique TCR sequences made up an early release that covered over 550 HLA-typed donors. Of the 300 to 500 genotyped donors, 80% to 90% were placed in the genetic ancestry cluster associated with self-reported Caucasian donors. The study aimed to test whether cataloging public T cell receptors could reveal signatures of past pathogen exposure. Using immunosequencing, the study profiled T cell repertoires from 500 to 800 subjects and related those repertoires to cytomegalovirus serostatus. A separate validation cohort of about 110 different subjects was used in addition to the 666-subject first cohort. High-throughput TCR immunosequencing, statistical association of individual TCRs with disease status, and machine learning were combined to predict cytomegalovirus infection status. A later analysis re-examined previously published TCR beta repertoires from roughly 650 donors and added high-resolution HLA genotyping to investigate patterns of TCR occurrence. The later analysis used no new phenotypic data to find candidate immune exposures, relying instead on TCR beta sequences and their occurrence across donors. To decide whether each TCR beta V gene segment behaved as functional or pseudogenic, an earlier analysis of some 570 of the donors relied on high-throughput TCR beta sequencing. Donor age, sex, ethnicity and CMV serostatus were compiled together with the repertoire data. In a later genetic analysis, genome-wide SNP genotypes for about 55% of the roughly 670 donors were used, and that subset was treated as a discovery cohort. Every discovery cohort repertoire had been produced on one sequencing platform. Both class I and class II loci were covered by HLA typing, at four-digit resolution. The number of typed donors differed by locus: about 629-630 for A, B, C, DRB1 and DQB1; 500 to 550 for DQA1; around 610 for DPA1; and around 470 for DPB1. About five DR-DQ haplotypes were handled as single units for association and clustering, since linkage in the cohort was strong. Across 398 genotyped donors of the cohort, an average of about 200,000 unique TCR beta nucleotide sequences per donor were sequenced, and approximately 17% of those sequences were non-productive.

The library was made by the immunoSEQ multiplex PCR assay. For the multiplex PCR, a mixture combining 60 forward primers for TCR Vbeta segments and 13 reverse primers for TCR Jbeta segments was used. Amplification of the CDR3 region of rearranged TCR beta genes was performed with a multiplex PCR assay on genomic DNA. The Illumina HiSeq System was used to sequence the amplified TCR beta libraries as 87-base-pair reads. As for how the authors treated the data: A later analysis counted around 72 million unique TCR beta chains across the 666 repertoires, and 9 million to 14 million of these chains were shared by at least two donors. Raw reads were error-corrected and collapsed into unique sequences by a nearest-neighbor algorithm in which closely related sequences were merged to remove PCR and sequencing errors. Alignment of CDR3 sequences to IMGT reference sequences was used to assign V, D and J gene segments. For a sequence to be retained, a match of at least six nucleotides was required to both a V gene segment and a J gene segment. Rearrangements were classified as productive when the CDR3 lacked stop codons and remained in frame with V and J, and all other rearrangements were classified as non-productive. CDR3 was defined according to IMGT convention as the region running from the second conserved V-encoded cysteine to the conserved J-encoded phenylalanine. Sequences without an unambiguous match to a single V gene segment were excluded from the earlier analysis of 587 of the donors. In an earlier analysis of approximately 590 of the donors, a V segment was called functional when productive rearrangements were above 56.7%, and segregating when the standard deviation between donors exceeded 5%. A statistical classification framework was built to diagnose cytomegalovirus status from the catalog of TCR beta chain sequences. A later analysis assigned V and J genes by comparing TCR nucleotide sequences with IMGT/GENE-DB human TR gene sequences. In a later analysis, CDR3 sequences and most-parsimonious VDJ recombination scenarios were assigned using the TCRdist pipeline. In a later analysis, each TCR beta chain was defined by its CDR3 amino acid sequence together with its V-gene family, and reads lacking a unique V-gene family were excluded. A later analysis removed nearly 600 highly shared, low-generation-probability nucleotide sequences to deal with suspected cross-contamination and a sequencing artifact. For each public chain, a later analysis derived a clonal expansion index from normalized ranks of inferred template counts within each repertoire. In a later analysis, generation probabilities were computed with a VDJ recombination model fitted to out-of-frame rearrangements, and the resulting probabilities were checked against IGoR. In a later analysis, TCR-TCR, TCR-HLA and TCR-CMV co-occurrence was scored with hypergeometric tests, and a repertoire-size bias correction was applied to TCR pairs. A later analysis estimated false discovery rates by permuting HLA or CMV assignments 20 times. In a later analysis, co-occurring TCRs were grouped using DBSCAN, and TCRdist sequence similarity was added for clustering within HLA-allele-positive subsets. Repertoires with fewer than 30,000 or more than 120,000 public chains were left out of co-occurrence clustering, as were about 5 repertoires with anomalous nucleotide sharing. In its TCRdb copy, this immuneACCESS table keeps in-frame sequences only and misses some clones. Where compared with another copy, unresolved V genes explain less than half of these, and the others have no known cause. V, J and clone size were drawn from that table, and D and trimming were deduced from the DNA. In this sample the table shows some 140,000 clones, 65% to 80% of which occur a single time. The leading ten clones occupy approximately 6.2% of the sample.

This clone was observed once. Its antigen is unknown. One base away there is no much larger clone; base qualities are not given. Trimming accounts for 0 bases at V and 1 base at J, while the number of junction bases matched to no gene is 6. Reading the germline V gene gives CDR1 SGHRS and CDR2 YFSETQ. The CDR3 contains 17 residues, cysteine and phenylalanine counted. The only DNA kept is the CDR3, 51 bases in frame from the first base. The cohort was made up of approximately 670 healthy bone marrow donors. All cohort members were sampled while nominally healthy, although unrecorded immune exposures were likely present. The donor tested CMV seropositive, placing the donor among the 310 or so seropositive members of the cohort. Each donor provided a peripheral blood sample, and peripheral blood mononuclear cells were used for TCR beta sequencing. Genomic DNA was extracted from the blood cell samples with the Qiagen DNeasy Blood Extraction Kit.

General conclusions and limits of the study: The classifier was reported to diagnose cytomegalovirus status with high specificity and sensitivity in both the original cohort and the validation cohort. A later analysis associated roughly 17,000 TCR beta sequences with specific HLA alleles at a false discovery rate of 0.05. In a later analysis, TCR association rates were found to vary across HLA loci, with the most associated TCRs seen for DRB1 alleles and the fewest for HLA-C alleles. The study gave a list of over 150 TCR beta chains associated with cytomegalovirus. When HLA alleles, especially DR and DQ, strongly co-occurred, TCR associations were difficult to assign to individual alleles. A cluster of highly shared sequence variants was judged likely to be a technical artifact of the sequencing pipeline. A later analysis found that HLA-associated TCR beta chains were more clonally expanded and had lower generation probabilities than equally common non-associated chains. Compared with the approximately 670-donor mean, donors in an Asian-associated ancestry cluster had fewer N-insertions in productive TCRs, according to a later genetic analysis. In vitro tests confirmed that a few of the cytomegalovirus-associated TCR beta chains recognize cytomegalovirus antigens. The 87-base-pair reads could not distinguish some IMGT-functional V segments, including TRBV6-2 and TRBV6-3, so those segments were excluded. Because counts were too low, 15 or so rarely observed V segments, including chromosome 9 orphons, were excluded from the earlier analysis of several hundred of the donors. A further reported finding was that TCR beta sequences accurately predicted the HLA-A and HLA-B alleles for most subjects in the first cohort. HLA typing was unavailable for some donors at each locus, so association tests used only the typed subset. An earlier analysis of some 560 of the donors showed that most TCR beta V segments appeared in productive rearrangements either about 90% or about 30% of the time, which broadly matched IMGT annotations. In a later genetic analysis, a missense DCLRE1C variant was associated with V-gene and J-gene trimming of TCR beta chains, and the association was replicated in an independent cohort. This cohort had only TCR beta chains sequenced, and the lack of alpha or paired-chain data limited which features could be detected. While some public TCRs were present in many individuals, most TCR sequences turned up only very rarely across donors. The authors suggested that the approach could potentially be extended to other disease states and immunological phenotypes. Several of the top co-occurrence clusters appeared to be linked to parvovirus B19, influenza, CMV and Epstein-Barr virus, according to a later analysis. Roughly uniform sequencing depth across donors was assumed in presence/absence analyses, although this assumption may not hold. Correlated functional status among segregating V segments might reflect linkage disequilibrium, but an unknown experimental factor could not be ruled out. In a later analysis, most CMV-associated TCR beta chains were found to appear HLA-restricted, with HLA associations seemingly driven largely by CMV exposure. For the cohort, immune exposure information was limited to CMV serostatus.

The receptor's source is a man aged 40-49 years in good health and CMV-seropositive. Sequencing was done on a sample of PBMCs. This chain joins TRBV5-1 to TRBJ2-2; TRBD2 aligns with 7 central bases. The CDR3 protein sequence reads: CASSLVPSGRNTGELFF. The DNA is TGCGCCAGCAGCTTGGTGCCTAGCGGAAGGAACACCGGGGAGCTGTTTTTT.